One sample yielded the 24 T cell receptor beta chains listed below, sequenced in a study of blood T cells in healthy people across ages. PCR was performed a second time for about 7 to 12 cycles using a sample-barcoded 5' primer and a J-beta primer mix. TCRdb reanalysed the 5' RACE reads using MiXCR and keeps one entry per CDR3 protein. Among fewer than 1,000,000 distinct CDR3 sequences, 40% to 50% were seen once, and the ten largest hold under 20%. Source material: blood. The source is a man between 60 and 70 years old in good health.

With respect to this clonotype: A read error may be the cause here, since a much bigger clone is one base away. CDR3 in DNA: TGCGCCAGCAGCGCGACAGGGGGCTCCCACAATGAGCAGTTCTTC. This sequence encodes CASSATGGSHNEQFF. The chain combines TRBV5-1 with TRBJ2-1, with 10 bases lining up with TRBD1. Germline V gene lookup returns CDR1 SGHRS and CDR2 YFSETQ. The CDR3 extends over 15 amino acids.

In the case of this clonotype: A clone one base away is much larger, so this may be a read error. The chain carries TRBV7-2 and TRBJ2-5, with a possible D match to TRBD1 (5 bases). CDR1 is SGHTA and CDR2 is FQGNSA in the germline V gene. Trimming removed 1 base from V and 11 bases from J, with 17 bases in between. The CDR3 is 14 amino acids. CDR3 DNA sequence: TGTGCCAGCAGCTTAGGGGGCAGTATATACAAGCAGTACTTC. Protein sequence: CASSLGGSIYKQYF.

Only one count was recorded for this clonotype. The chain links TRBV12-3 or TRBV12-4 to TRBJ2-4, with 9 nucleotides matching TRBD1. Losses at the gene ends were 11 bases for V and 5 bases for J; bases not matched to a gene: 19. This CDR3 has 17 residues. CDR3 sequence reads: CAGTPGPGQGGENIQYF. The CDR3 coding sequence is TGTGCCGGCACTCCGGGACCGGGACAGGGAGGAGAAAACATTCAGTACTTC.

A few counts support this clonotype. V usage is TRBV7-2 and J usage is TRBJ1-2, with TRBD1 matching 9 bases. CDR3 length: 16 amino acids. CDR1 and CDR2 (germline): SGHTA, FQGNSA. J lost 7 bases, V lost 1 base, and 10 bases had no gene match. The CDR3 sequence is CASSLGGGQGSFGYTF. The CDR3 DNA sequence: TGTGCCAGCAGCTTAGGGGGTGGACAGGGGTCGTTTGGCTACACCTTC. Looking up the rest from reference TRBV7-2 and TRBJ1-2 gives the full variable domain: GAGVSQSPSNKVTEKGKDVELRCDPISGHTALYWYRQSLGQGLEFLIYFQGNSAPDKSGLPSDRFSAERTGGSVSTLTIQRTQQEDSAVYLCASSLGGGQGSFGYTFGSGTRLTVV.

This chain connects TRBV18 to TRBJ2-3; D is unclear. The CDR3 length is 12 residues. The V gene's germline CDR1 is KGHSH and CDR2 LQKENI. Trimming shortened V by 6 bases and J by 5 bases, and 9 bases separated the two germline ends. The CDR3 DNA reads TGTGCCAGCTCCCCGTACGGAGATACGCAGTATTTT. This encodes CASSPYGDTQYF.

The chain uses TRBV20-1 and TRBJ2-5; D is ambiguous. Matching the DNA end better, TRBJ2-7 makes the J call doubtful. Per the germline V gene, CDR1 is DFQATT and CDR2 is SNEGSKA (reference sequence). The CDR3 length is 10 residues. In nucleotides, the CDR3 is TGCAGTGTGAAACGTGACGAGCAGTACTTC. Translated, it gives CSVKRDEQYF.

The chain has TRBV7-9 and TRBJ1-5; no definite D call. Trimming left V 8 bases short and J 4 bases short, with 15 bases between. The CDR3 runs 14 residues. Germline CDR1 reads SEHNR; CDR2 reads FQNEAQ (reference sequence). The CDR3: CASLRTQRNQPQHF. CDR3 DNA: TGTGCCAGCCTCAGGACCCAAAGAAATCAGCCCCAGCATTTT.

This clonotype occurred a few times. The chain recombines TRBV5-1 with TRBJ2-4, with D perhaps matching TRBD1 (5 bases). The CDR3 covers 16 residues. Germline-derived CDR1 and CDR2 are SGHRS and YFSETQ. Trimming shortened V by 0 bases and J by 3 bases, and 13 bases separated the two germline ends. CDR3 bases: TGCGCCAGCAGCTTGGAACAGGCATTGGTCAAAAACATTCAGTACTTC. Its protein product is CASSLEQALVKNIQYF. The full variable domain, rest sourced from reference TRBV5-1 and TRBJ2-4, is KAGVTQTPRYLIKTRGQQVTLSCSPISGHRSVSWYQQTPGQGLQFLFEYFSETQRNKGNFPGRFSGRQFSNSRSEMNVSTLELGDSALYLCASSLEQALVKNIQYFGAGTRLSVL.

J is TRBJ2-7 and V is TRBV5-1; D is ambiguous. Germline-derived CDR1 and CDR2 are SGHRS and YFSETQ. Trimming cost V 5 bases and J 0 bases, with 9 bases left between them. The CDR3 loop spans 13 amino acids. CDR3 sequence: CASRNISSYEQYF. CDR3 nucleotides: TGCGCCAGCAGAAACATTAGCTCCTACGAGCAGTACTTC. Full variable domain (outside the CDR3, taken from reference TRBV5-1 and TRBJ2-7): KAGVTQTPRYLIKTRGQQVTLSCSPISGHRSVSWYQQTPGQGLQFLFEYFSETQRNKGNFPGRFSGRQFSNSRSEMNVSTLELGDSALYLCASRNISSYEQYFGPGTRLTVT.

This sequence joins TRBV5-8 and TRBJ1-1; unclear D gene. V shed 0 bases and J shed 3 bases, with 12 bases lying between them. The CDR3 sequence is 15 residues long. The germline V gene has CDR1 SGHTS and CDR2 YDEGEE. The CDR3 region has the DNA TGTGCCAGCAGCTTGGGTGCCCACTGGGACACTGAAGCTTTCTTT. This gives the protein CASSLGAHWDTEAFF.

In regard to this clonotype: One end of the junction varies from germline; a read error may be responsible. The gene calls are TRBV14 and TRBJ2-7; either TRBD1 or TRBD2 may supply D (5 bases each). The CDR3 sequence is 12 residues long. CDR1 SGHDN and CDR2 FVKESK come from the germline V gene. This CDR3 is CPSSQDWGEQYF. The CDR3 DNA reads TGTCCCAGCAGCCAAGATTGGGGGGAGCAGTACTTC.

J is TRBJ1-6 and V is TRBV3-1; D not resolved. Looked up from germline, CDR1 is LGHDT and CDR2 is YNNKEL (reference sequence). The CDR3 covers 15 residues. Trimming cost V 0 bases and J 9 bases, with 12 bases left between them. CDR3 sequence reads: CASSQDRGLSSPLHF. Written as DNA, the CDR3 is TGTGCCAGCAGCCAAGACCGGGGTTTGAGTTCACCCCTCCACTTT.

V gene TRBV7-2 combines with J gene TRBJ1-6; no clear D. V dropped 2 bases and J dropped 0 bases, with 8 bases sitting between them. The CDR3 is 16 amino acids. Per the germline V gene, CDR1 is SGHTA and CDR2 is FQGNSA. This CDR3 reads CASSLLGSSYNSPLHF. For the CDR3, the DNA is TGTGCCAGCAGCTTATTAGGGAGCTCCTATAATTCACCCCTCCACTTT.

Turning to this clonotype: At one boundary the junction diverges from the germline segment, which might be a read error. The rearrangement links TRBV11-2 to TRBJ2-5; D gene ambiguous. Germline V gene sequence: CDR1 SGHAT, CDR2 FQNNGV. The CDR3 contains 14 residues. The DNA for the CDR3 is TGTGCCAGCAGCGTAGATCCTCCGTTAGGGACCCAGTACTTC. Translating gives CASSVDPPLGTQYF.

The chain uses TRBV7-3 and TRBJ2-1, with D possibly TRBD2 on 5 matching bases. The CDR3 has 13 residues. Germline loops: CDR1 SGHTA, CDR2 FQGTGA. V was shortened by 4 bases and J by 5 bases, with 9 bases between the two germline ends. CDR3 residues: CASSSGNHNEQFF. The CDR3 DNA reads TGTGCCAGCAGCTCCGGGAATCACAATGAGCAGTTCTTC. Looking up the rest from reference TRBV7-3 and TRBJ2-1 gives the full variable domain: GAGVSQTPSNKVTEKGKYVELRCDPISGHTALYWYRQSLGQGPEFLIYFQGTGAADDSGLPNDRFFAVRPEGSVSTLKIQRTERGDSAVYLCASSSGNHNEQFFGPGTRLTVL.

This clonotype was counted a few times. The gene calls are TRBV9 and TRBJ2-5; D is perhaps TRBD2 (5 bases). Germline values: CDR1 SGDLS, CDR2 YYNGEE. The CDR3 totals 14 residues. The V and J ends lost 1 base and 5 bases respectively, with 12 bases between them. The CDR3 region has the DNA TGTGCCAGCAGCGTAAGAGGGTATGAGGAGACCCAGTACTTC. It translates to CASSVRGYEETQYF.

This clonotype was seen a few times. The chain recombines TRBV3-1 with TRBJ1-2, with 8 bases lining up with TRBD1. J lost 4 bases, V lost 6 bases, and 10 bases had no gene match. Germline-derived CDR1 and CDR2 are LGHDT and YNNKEL (reference sequence). This CDR3 has 15 residues. The CDR3 nucleotides read TGTGCCAGCAGGCATTCGATGGGACAGGTCTATGGCTACACCTTC. This codes for CASRHSMGQVYGYTF.

This sequence joins TRBV4-1 and TRBJ1-2; 8 bases agree with TRBD1. Losses at the gene ends were 4 bases for V and 4 bases for J; bases not matched to a gene: 8. CDR3 length: 15 residues. Looked up from germline, CDR1 is MGHRA and CDR2 is YSYEKL. For the CDR3, the DNA is TGCGCCAGCAGCCCCATGGACAGGGTGGGCTATGGCTACACCTTC. It translates to CASSPMDRVGYGYTF.

The rearrangement uses TRBV7-2 and TRBJ2-7; tentatively, D is TRBD1 or TRBD2 (5 bases each). This CDR3 has 16 amino acids. In germline, CDR1 is SGHTA, CDR2 FQGNSA. The V end was cut by 4 bases, the J end by 2 bases, with 18 bases between. The CDR3 loop reads CASSSAGTRGTYEQYF. CDR3 nucleotides: TGTGCCAGCAGCTCAGCCGGGACCAGAGGCACCTACGAGCAGTACTTC.

DNA of the CDR3: TGTGCCAGCAGCCTCCGGACAGGAATACCATACGAGCAGTACTTC. It codes for CASSLRTGIPYEQYF. The chain links TRBV7-9 to TRBJ2-7; 7 positions match TRBD1. Germline values: CDR1 SEHNR, CDR2 FQNEAQ (reference sequence). Trimming removed 5 bases from V and 4 bases from J; junction bases left unmatched: 11. This CDR3 spans 15 amino acids.

The chain recombines TRBV4-3 with TRBJ2-5; D not certain. The CDR3 totals 15 residues. CDR1 and CDR2 from the germline V gene are LGHNA and YSLEER. The germline V and J ends were trimmed by 0 bases and 2 bases, with 10 bases remaining between them. CDR3 sequence: CASSQDRAGQETQYF. Written as DNA, the CDR3 is TGCGCCAGCAGCCAAGATCGGGCTGGACAAGAGACCCAGTACTTC.

This clonotype turned up a few times. The chain employs TRBV6-5 and TRBJ2-5; weak D call: TRBD1 (6 bases). Per germline, CDR1 MNHEY and CDR2 SVGAGI. The V gene lost 7 bases and the J gene lost 6 bases, with 9 bases spanning the gap. The CDR3 is 11 amino acids. Here the CDR3 reads CASTGAQTQYF. The CDR3 nucleotides are TGTGCCAGCACAGGGGCCCAGACCCAGTACTTC.

V and J are TRBV20-1 and TRBJ1-1, with D maybe TRBD1 (5 bases). Per the germline V gene, CDR1 is DFQATT and CDR2 is SNEGSKA (reference sequence). V was clipped by 6 bases and J by 5 bases, with 10 bases between them. There are 11 residues in the CDR3. This CDR3 reads CSADQGTEAFF. The DNA for the CDR3 is TGCAGTGCCGACCAGGGAACTGAAGCTTTCTTT.

In this sample, this clonotype turned up a few times. This chain connects TRBV20-1 to TRBJ2-5; D uncertain. This CDR3 spans 10 amino acids. With 4 bases removed from V and 2 bases from J, the gap between germline ends came to 2 bases. CDR1 DFQATT and CDR2 SNEGSKA come from the germline V gene (reference sequence). The CDR3 bases are TGCAGTGCTAAACAAGAGACCCAGTACTTC. Translated, it gives CSAKQETQYF.